Detailed here is one T cell receptor beta chain. The data were obtained in a study of tumor-infiltrating lymphocytes in primary liver carcinoma. The CDR3 spans 14 residues. Trimming left V 6 bases short and J 1 base short, with 13 bases between. The germline V gene has CDR1 DFQATT and CDR2 SNEGSKA (reference sequence). Between roughly 18 and 30 mg of unsorted bulk tissue served as the source from which RNA and DNA were co-extracted. Using a constant-region primer together with ProtoScript II reverse transcriptase, TCR beta cDNA was made from around 0.55 ug of total RNA. Three nested multiplex PCR rounds of slightly modified ARM-PCR generated TCR beta libraries. TRBV1-TRBV30 forward primers paired with a C-beta reverse primer were used in the first two PCR rounds, which ran roughly 11 cycles each. From the multiplex PCR reads, TCRdb called clonotypes with MiXCR, one entry per CDR3 protein. The data show approximately 76,000 distinct CDR3 sequences, 70% to 80% seen once.

Material for sequencing was liver tumor tissue from sampling region 4. The subset: tumor region T4, right-lateral pole. The V and J genes are TRBV20-1 and TRBJ2-4; perhaps TRBD2 as D (7 bases). The origin of this receptor is a woman aged 55-70 years with primary liver carcinoma and hepatitis B virus infection. CDR3 DNA: TGCAGTGCCGGGGGGACAAACGCCAAAAACATTCAGTACTTC. Its protein is CSAGGTNAKNIQYF.